The 5 T cell receptor beta chains reported below all come from one sample, sequenced in a study of blood T cell repertoires in COVID-19. Generated by immunoSEQ multiplex PCR, the TCRdb table keeps only in-frame clones and is missing some. Of some 280,000 clones in the sample, just over 85% were seen once. Sequenced sample: peripheral blood. These receptors originate from a woman aged 30 to 39 with active or convalescent COVID-19.

This sequence joins TRBV27 and TRBJ1-5; D is perhaps TRBD1 (5 bases). Germline CDR1 reads MNHEY; CDR2 reads SMNVEV (reference sequence). CDR3 length: 12 amino acids. V lost 2 bases, J lost 12 bases, and 11 bases lay in between. The CDR3 sequence is CASSLGAGFQHF. In DNA form, the CDR3 reads TGTGCCAGCAGTTTAGGGGCGGGGTTCCAGCATTTT.

The rearrangement links TRBV21-1 to TRBJ1-6. TRBV21-1 is a pseudogene. This CDR3 has 18 residues. Here the CDR3 reads CASSKGWRPDSYNSPLHF. CDR3 in DNA: TGTGCCAGCAGCAAGGGTTGGCGGCCAGACTCCTATAATTCACCCCTCCACTTT.

With respect to this clone: Within the sample, other DNA sequences also encode this same CDR3. The chain couples TRBV18 to TRBJ1-2, with TRBD1 matching 7 bases. The junction had 2 bases not matched to a gene; V was cut back by 2 bases and J by 2 bases. From germline, CDR1 is KGHSH and CDR2 LQKENI. The CDR3 runs to 14 residues. DNA of the CDR3: TGTGCCAGCTCACCAGACAGGGCCAACTATGGCTACACCTTC. Translation: CASSPDRANYGYTF.

The chain combines TRBV30 with TRBJ1-3; TRBD1 matches 8 bases. V lost 4 bases, J lost 8 bases, and 10 bases stayed unmatched. The germline V gene has CDR1 GTSNPN and CDR2 SVGIG (reference sequence). The length of the CDR3 is 14 residues. CDR3 sequence (DNA): TGTGCCTGGATGAGTGGGCAGGGGGCGGACACCATATATTTT. Protein: CAWMSGQGADTIYF.

The V gene is TRBV3-1 (or the pseudogene TRBV3-2), the J gene TRBJ2-2; D is possibly TRBD2 (6 bases). CDR3 size: 13 residues. Germline V CDR1 and CDR2: LGHDT, YNNKEL (reference sequence). The V end lost 5 bases, the J end lost 8 bases, and 12 bases lay between the germline ends. CDR3 residues: CASSDGTAGELFF. Here the CDR3 DNA reads TGTGCCAGCAGCGACGGGACTGCGGGGGAGCTGTTTTTT.